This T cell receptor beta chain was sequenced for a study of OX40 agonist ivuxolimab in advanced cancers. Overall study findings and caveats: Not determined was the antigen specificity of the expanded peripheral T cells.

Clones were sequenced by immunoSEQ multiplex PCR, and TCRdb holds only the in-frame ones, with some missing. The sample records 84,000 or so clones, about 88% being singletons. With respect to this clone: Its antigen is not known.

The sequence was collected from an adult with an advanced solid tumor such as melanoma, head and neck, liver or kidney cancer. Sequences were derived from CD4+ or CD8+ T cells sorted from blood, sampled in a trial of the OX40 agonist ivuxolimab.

CDR3 DNA sequence: TGTGCCAGCAGGGCCGGGGCCAGCACAGATACGCAGTATTTT. It yields the protein CASRAGASTDTQYF. V usage is TRBV5-5 and J usage is TRBJ2-3; D may correspond to TRBD1 or TRBD2 (5 bases each). The V and J ends lost 5 bases and 0 bases respectively, with 10 bases between them. The CDR3 runs to 14 residues. Germline V lookup: CDR1 SGHKS, CDR2 YYEKEE (reference sequence).